Listed below are T cell receptor beta chains from one sample, sequenced in a study of blood T cell repertoires in COVID-19. Produced via immunoSEQ multiplex PCR; TCRdb's table is partial and in-frame only. The top ten clones hold about 4.5% of a sample with around 110,000 clones, 70% to 85% of them seen once. The sample taken for sequencing was peripheral blood. The receptors derive from a woman aged 70-85 years with acute or convalescent COVID-19. The CDR3 runs from the conserved cysteine through the conserved F or W. D genes are given only for firm matches. Clone size, where shown, is once, few, many, or a class for clones that have expanded.

size: few; V: TRBV7-9; length: 14; J: TRBJ2-7; D: TRBD1; CDR3: CASSVEGRGYEQYF; DNA: TGTGCCAGCAGCGTCGAGGGCAGGGGGTACGAGCAGTACTTC
size: once; V: TRBV11-2; length: 13; J: TRBJ1-6; D: .; CDR3: CASSSPRGSPLHF; DNA: TGTGCCAGCAGCTCCCCACGAGGTTCACCCCTCCACTTT
size: .; V: TRBV7-8; length: 15; J: TRBJ1-2; D: .; CDR3: CASSLGGRGLHGYTF; DNA: TGTGCCAGCAGCTTAGGGGGTCGAGGGCTCCATGGCTACACCTTC
size: .; V: TRBV21-1; length: 18; J: TRBJ2-1; D: .; CDR3: CASSNGSMSVGGSSEQFF; DNA: TGTGCCAGCAGCAATGGGTCCATGTCAGTAGGAGGGTCGAGTGAGCAGTTCTTC
size: .; V: TRBV5-5; length: 15; J: TRBJ1-1; D: .; CDR3: CASSLDPRGNTEAFF; DNA: TGTGCCAGCAGCTTGGACCCCCGGGGGAACACTGAAGCTTTCTTT
size: .; V: TRBV23-1; length: 13; J: TRBJ1-1; D: .; CDR3: CASSTRRGTEAFF; DNA: TGCGCCAGCAGTACCCGCAGGGGAACTGAAGCTTTCTTT
size: .; V: TRBV2; length: 15; J: TRBJ1-6; D: TRBD1; CDR3: CATPWSGQPNSPLHF; DNA: TGTGCCACCCCATGGTCGGGACAGCCAAATTCACCCCTCCACTTT
size: .; V: TRBV15; length: 14; J: TRBJ2-1; D: .; CDR3: CATSGGRSYNEQFF; DNA: TGTGCCACCAGCGGGGGCCGCTCCTACAATGAGCAGTTCTTC
size: .; V: TRBV9; length: 15; J: TRBJ2-2; D: .; CDR3: CASSVLGANTGELFF; DNA: TGTGCCAGCAGCGTGCTAGGGGCTAACACCGGGGAGCTGTTTTTT
size: .; V: TRBV18; length: 16; J: TRBJ2-1; D: TRBD2; CDR3: CASSPEAGVSYNEQFF; DNA: TGTGCCAGCTCACCGGAAGCGGGGGTGAGCTACAATGAGCAGTTCTTC
size: .; V: TRBV7-5; length: 18; J: TRBJ2-5; D: .; CDR3: CARSTPGPSRGNQETQYF; DNA: TGTGCCAGAAGCACCCCTGGGCCAAGTCGGGGGAACCAAGAGACCCAGTACTTC
size: .; V: TRBV11-3; length: 14; J: TRBJ2-7; D: TRBD2; CDR3: CASSAAGGPYEQYF; DNA: TGTGCCAGCAGCGCAGCGGGGGGGCCCTACGAGCAGTACTTC
size: .; V: TRBV7-2; length: 17; J: TRBJ2-1; D: TRBD2; CDR3: CASRDYGGADRYNEQFF; DNA: TGTGCCAGCAGAGATTACGGGGGGGCTGATCGCTACAATGAGCAGTTCTTC
size: .; V: TRBV29-1; length: 14; J: TRBJ1-3; D: .; CDR3: CSVTGTPSGNTIYF; DNA: TGCAGCGTGACAGGTACTCCCTCTGGAAACACCATATATTTT
size: .; V: TRBV5-1; length: 14; J: TRBJ2-5; D: .; CDR3: CASSYGQPQETQYF; DNA: TGCGCCAGCAGCTATGGACAACCGCAAGAGACCCAGTACTTC
size: .; V: TRBV10-3; length: 15; J: TRBJ1-6; D: TRBD1; CDR3: CAITAGQGINSPLHF; DNA: TGTGCCATCACCGCAGGACAGGGAATAAATTCACCCCTCCACTTT
size: .; V: TRBV30; length: 14; J: TRBJ1-1; D: TRBD1; CDR3: CAWSVDRGNTEAFF; DNA: TGTGCCTGGAGTGTAGACAGGGGGAACACTGAAGCTTTCTTT
size: .; V: TRBV19; length: 16; J: TRBJ1-6; D: TRBD1; CDR3: CASSRLQGADNSPLHF; DNA: TGTGCCAGTAGTCGATTACAGGGGGCGGATAATTCACCCCTCCACTTT
size: .; V: TRBV12-5; length: 18; J: TRBJ1-3; D: .; CDR3: CASGLVPPTDYSGNTIYF; DNA: TGTGCTAGTGGTTTGGTACCCCCGACTGACTACTCTGGAAACACCATATATTTT
size: .; V: TRBV3-1/TRBV3-2; length: 15; J: TRBJ1-1; D: .; CDR3: CASSQERDEETEAFF; DNA: TGTGCCAGCAGCCAAGAACGGGATGAGGAAACTGAAGCTTTCTTT
size: .; V: TRBV4-1; length: 15; J: TRBJ1-3; D: .; CDR3: CASSQEYGFRDTIYF; DNA: TGCGCCAGCAGCCAAGAATACGGGTTCCGGGACACCATATATTTT
size: once; V: TRBV24-1; length: 16; J: TRBJ1-3; D: TRBD1; CDR3: CATSDSGQNSGNTIYF; DNA: TGTGCCACCAGTGATTCGGGACAGAACTCTGGAAACACCATATATTTT
size: .; V: TRBV6-6; length: 16; J: TRBJ1-1; D: TRBD1; CDR3: CASSLPRQGLNTEAFF; DNA: TGTGCCAGCAGTCTCCCACGACAGGGGTTGAACACTGAAGCTTTCTTT
size: .; V: TRBV5-8; length: 14; J: TRBJ1-2; D: .; CDR3: CASRRRGGAYGYTF; DNA: TGTGCCAGCAGGCGACGGGGGGGTGCCTATGGCTACACCTTC
size: .; V: TRBV5-6; length: 15; J: TRBJ1-2; D: TRBD1; CDR3: CASSPRDRGAYGYTF; DNA: TGTGCCAGCAGCCCCCGGGACAGGGGGGCCTATGGCTACACCTTC